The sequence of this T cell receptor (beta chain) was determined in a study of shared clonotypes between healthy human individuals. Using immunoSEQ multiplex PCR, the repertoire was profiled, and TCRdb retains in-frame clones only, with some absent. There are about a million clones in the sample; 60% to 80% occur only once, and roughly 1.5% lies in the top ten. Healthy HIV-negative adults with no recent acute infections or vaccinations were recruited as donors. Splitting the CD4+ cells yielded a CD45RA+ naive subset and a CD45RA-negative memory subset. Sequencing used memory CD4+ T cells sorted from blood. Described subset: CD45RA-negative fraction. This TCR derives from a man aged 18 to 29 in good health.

The CDR3 loop is CSVARGSILAEAFF. The CDR3 DNA reads as TGCAGCGTTGCCAGGGGGTCCATACTTGCTGAAGCTTTCTTT. This chain connects TRBV29-1 to TRBJ1-1; 7 bases are a match to TRBD1. This CDR3 contains 14 residues. V lost 4 bases to trimming and J lost 6 bases; unmatched junction nucleotides: 11. From germline, CDR1 is SQVTM and CDR2 ANQGSEA.